This T cell receptor (beta chain) came from a study of T cells in Graves' hyperthyroidism and ophthalmopathy. The CDR3 runs 15 residues. Germline V lookup: CDR1 SGHRS, CDR2 YFSETQ. Authors of the study amplified TCR beta CDR3 regions from RNA transcripts. A set of HTBI primers served as the primers for a first-round RT-PCR of the TCR CDR3. TCRdb used MiXCR to reprocess the multiplex PCR reads, holding one entry per CDR3 protein. Among about 700,000 distinct CDR3 sequences listed, approximately 42% were seen once. Any patient presenting with uncontrolled infection, other autoimmune disease, pregnancy or lactation was left out. Comment on this clonotype: No antigen is known for it. Relative to the germline gene, one junction end is altered; a read error may explain this.

Study-level points and caveats: Ophthalmopathy, which appeared later, was predicted by the model a median approximately 6 months before onset. Blood also contained most expanded thyroid clonotypes above 0.001.

The rearrangement links TRBV5-1 to TRBJ1-1; 10 bases align to TRBD1. This TCR came from an adult man with Graves' disease, either hyperthyroidism or ophthalmopathy (not recorded which). Sample: peripheral blood or thyroid tissue (not recorded which). Here the CDR3 reads CASRTGGSGNTEAFF. In DNA form, the CDR3 reads TGTGCCAGCAGGACAGGGGGAAGTGGGAACACTGAAGCTTTCTTT. Using reference TRBV5-1 and TRBJ1-1 for the parts outside the CDR3, the full variable domain is KAGVTQTPRYLIKTRGQQVTLSCSPISGHRSVSWYQQTPGQGLQFLFEYFSETQRNKGNFPGRFSGRQFSNSRSEMNVSTLELGDSALYLCASRTGGSGNTEAFFGQGTRLTVV.